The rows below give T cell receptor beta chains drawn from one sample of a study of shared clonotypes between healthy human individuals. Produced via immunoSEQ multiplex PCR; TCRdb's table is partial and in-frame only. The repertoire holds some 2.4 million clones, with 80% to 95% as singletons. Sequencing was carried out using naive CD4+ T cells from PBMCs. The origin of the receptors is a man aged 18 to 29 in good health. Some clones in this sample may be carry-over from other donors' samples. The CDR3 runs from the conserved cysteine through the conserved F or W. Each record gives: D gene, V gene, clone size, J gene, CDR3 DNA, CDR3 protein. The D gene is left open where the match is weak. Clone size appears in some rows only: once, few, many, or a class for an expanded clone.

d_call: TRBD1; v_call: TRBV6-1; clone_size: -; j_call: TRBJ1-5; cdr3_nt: TGTGCCAGCACCCGAACCGGGACAGTTAATCAGCCCCAGCATTTT; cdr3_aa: CASTRTGTVNQPQHF
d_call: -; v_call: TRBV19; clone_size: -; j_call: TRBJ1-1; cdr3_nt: TGTGCCAGTAGTGTTGGTCCCGTCGGCACTGAAGCTTTCTTT; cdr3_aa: CASSVGPVGTEAFF
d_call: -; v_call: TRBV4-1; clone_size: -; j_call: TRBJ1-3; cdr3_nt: TGCGCCAGCAGCCAGGGGATCTCTGGAAACACCATATATTTT; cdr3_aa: CASSQGISGNTIYF
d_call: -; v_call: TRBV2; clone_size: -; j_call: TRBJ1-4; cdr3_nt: TGTGCCAGCAGTGCTCTCACAGAGATTGAAAAACTGTTTTTT; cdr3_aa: CASSALTEIEKLFF
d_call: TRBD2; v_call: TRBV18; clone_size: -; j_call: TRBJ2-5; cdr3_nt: TGTGCCAGCTCACAAGCTCTACTAGCGATCCAAGAGACCCAGTACTTC; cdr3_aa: CASSQALLAIQETQYF
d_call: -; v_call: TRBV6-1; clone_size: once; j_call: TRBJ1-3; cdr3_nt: TGTGCCAGCAGACGCAGCTCTGGAAACACCATATATTTT; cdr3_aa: CASRRSSGNTIYF
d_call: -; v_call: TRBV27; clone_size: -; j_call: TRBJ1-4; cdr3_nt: TGTGCCAGCAGGAGCGCGGGGCAAGGAGAAAAACTGTTTTTT; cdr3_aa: CASRSAGQGEKLFF
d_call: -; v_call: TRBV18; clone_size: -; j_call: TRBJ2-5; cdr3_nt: TGTGCCAGCTCACGACGGCCAGGGATCGAGACCCAGTACTTC; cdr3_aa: CASSRRPGIETQYF
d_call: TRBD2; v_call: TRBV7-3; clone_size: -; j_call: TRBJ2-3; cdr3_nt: TGTGCCAGCAGCTTAGCGGGAGGCAAAGATACGCAGTATTTT; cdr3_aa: CASSLAGGKDTQYF
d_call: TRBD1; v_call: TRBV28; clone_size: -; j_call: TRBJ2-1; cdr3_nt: TGTGCCACCCTCACAGGGGGCGAGTCCAATGAGCAGTTCTTC; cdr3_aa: CATLTGGESNEQFF
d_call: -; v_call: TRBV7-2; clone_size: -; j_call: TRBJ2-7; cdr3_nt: TGTGCCAGCAGCACAGGATGGGCGGGACCCTCCTACGAGCAGTACTTC; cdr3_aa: CASSTGWAGPSYEQYF
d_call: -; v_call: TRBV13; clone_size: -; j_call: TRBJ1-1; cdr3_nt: TGTGCCAGCAGGTCCGGGACGGGAGCGGGGTTCTTT; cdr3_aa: CASRSGTGAGFF
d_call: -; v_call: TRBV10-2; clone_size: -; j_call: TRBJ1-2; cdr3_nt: TGCGCCAGCAGTGAATTCCGGGTCGCGGATGGCTACACCTTC; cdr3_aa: CASSEFRVADGYTF
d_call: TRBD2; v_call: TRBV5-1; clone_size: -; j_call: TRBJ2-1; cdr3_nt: TGCGCCAGCAGCCCTCTAGCGGGAGTTTCCTACAATGAGCAGTTCTTC; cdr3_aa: CASSPLAGVSYNEQFF
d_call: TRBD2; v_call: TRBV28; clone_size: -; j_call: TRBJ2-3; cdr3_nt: TGTGCCAACATTGGTGGGGGTGCGGGAGGACCCTTTGCATCCACAGATACGCAGTATTTT; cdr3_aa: CANIGGGAGGPFASTDTQYF
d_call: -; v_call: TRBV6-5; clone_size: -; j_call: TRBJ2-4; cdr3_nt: TGTGCCGCCTCCAGGGATGCCAAAAACATTCAGTACTTC; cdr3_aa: CAASRDAKNIQYF
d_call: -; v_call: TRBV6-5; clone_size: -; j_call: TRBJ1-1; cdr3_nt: TGTGCCACCGCGGAGCGCTGGAACACTGAAGCTTTCTTT; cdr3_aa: CATAERWNTEAFF
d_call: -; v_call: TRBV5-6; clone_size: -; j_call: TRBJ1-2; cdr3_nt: TGTGCCAGCAGTATCGGAGGGAGGGCCGACTATGGCTACACCTTC; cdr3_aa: CASSIGGRADYGYTF
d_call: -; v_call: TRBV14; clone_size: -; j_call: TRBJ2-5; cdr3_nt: TGTGCCAGCAGCCTACAGATCCAAGAGACCCAGTACTTC; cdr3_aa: CASSLQIQETQYF
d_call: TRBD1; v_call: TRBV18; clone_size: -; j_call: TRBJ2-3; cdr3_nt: TGTGCCAGCTCACCTCCGGGACAGACAGATACGCAGTATTTT; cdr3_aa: CASSPPGQTDTQYF
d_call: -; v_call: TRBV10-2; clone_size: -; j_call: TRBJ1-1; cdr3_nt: TGCGCCAGCAAAAGTTGGGCAGGACTGAACACTGAAGCTTTCTTT; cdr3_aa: CASKSWAGLNTEAFF
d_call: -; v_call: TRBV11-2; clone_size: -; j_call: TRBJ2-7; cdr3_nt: TGTGCCAGCAGCCGTATACGGGGGTCACGGTACGAGCAGTACTTC; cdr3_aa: CASSRIRGSRYEQYF
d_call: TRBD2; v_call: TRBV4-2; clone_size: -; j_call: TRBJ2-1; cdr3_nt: TGTGCCAGCAGCCAAGATACTAGCGGCTACAATGAGCAGTTCTTC; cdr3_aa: CASSQDTSGYNEQFF
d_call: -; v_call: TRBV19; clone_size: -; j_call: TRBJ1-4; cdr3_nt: TGTGCCACCGCGCGGCTGGGAAATGAAAAACTGTTTTTT; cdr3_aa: CATARLGNEKLFF
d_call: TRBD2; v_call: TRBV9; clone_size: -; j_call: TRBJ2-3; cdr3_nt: TGTGCCAGCAGCGTAGGCCTTCTACTAGCGGGAGGCGCAGATACGCAGTATTTT; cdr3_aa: CASSVGLLLAGGADTQYF
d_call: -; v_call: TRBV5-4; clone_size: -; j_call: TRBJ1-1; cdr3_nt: TGTGCCAGCAGAGGCAGGAACACTGAAGCTTTCTTT; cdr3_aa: CASRGRNTEAFF
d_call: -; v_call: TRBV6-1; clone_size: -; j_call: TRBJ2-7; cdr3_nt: TGTGCCAGCAGCTTGGACGCAAGGCCCAACTACGAGCAGTACTTC; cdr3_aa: CASSLDARPNYEQYF
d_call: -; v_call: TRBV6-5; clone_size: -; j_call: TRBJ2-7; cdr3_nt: TGTGCCAGCTACGGGGTCCACGAGCAGTACTTC; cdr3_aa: CASYGVHEQYF
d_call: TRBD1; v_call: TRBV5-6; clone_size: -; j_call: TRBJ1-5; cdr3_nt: TGTGCCAGCAGCTTGGGACAGGGGAGGGATCAGCCCCAGCATTTT; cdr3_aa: CASSLGQGRDQPQHF
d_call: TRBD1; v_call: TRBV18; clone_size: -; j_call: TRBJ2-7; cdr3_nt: TGTGCCAGCTCACCACCAACGGACAAAGGGGGCGGCTACGAGCAGTACTTC; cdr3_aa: CASSPPTDKGGGYEQYF
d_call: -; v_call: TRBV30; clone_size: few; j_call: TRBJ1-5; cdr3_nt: TGTGCCTGGAGCCTTATGGCTAGCAATCAGCCCCAGCATTTT; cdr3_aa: CAWSLMASNQPQHF
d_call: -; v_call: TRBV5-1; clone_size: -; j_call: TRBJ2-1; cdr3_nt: TGCGCCAGCAGCTCGGCTGGTCCCCGCAATGAGCAGTTCTTC; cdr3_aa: CASSSAGPRNEQFF
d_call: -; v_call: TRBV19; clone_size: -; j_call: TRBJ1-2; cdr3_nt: TGTGCCAGTACGCAACCGGGGGGAGCTAACTATGGCTACACCTTC; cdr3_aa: CASTQPGGANYGYTF
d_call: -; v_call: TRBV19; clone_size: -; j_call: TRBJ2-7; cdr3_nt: TGTGCCAGTAGAGAGACAGGATCCTCCTACGAGCAGTACTTC; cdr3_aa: CASRETGSSYEQYF
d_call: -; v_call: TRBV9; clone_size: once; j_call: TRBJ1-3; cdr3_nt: TGTGCCAGCAGCGTAGCTACAGCGCGGCAGGGAAACACCATATATTTT; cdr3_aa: CASSVATARQGNTIYF
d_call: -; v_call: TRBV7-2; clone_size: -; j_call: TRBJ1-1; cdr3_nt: TGTGCCAGCAGCTTAGCTGGCCCCATGAACACTGAAGCTTTCTTT; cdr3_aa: CASSLAGPMNTEAFF
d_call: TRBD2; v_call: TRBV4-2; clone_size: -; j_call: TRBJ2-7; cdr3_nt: TGTGCCAGCAGCCAACAGGGGGGACTAGCGAACGAGCAGTACTTC; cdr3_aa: CASSQQGGLANEQYF
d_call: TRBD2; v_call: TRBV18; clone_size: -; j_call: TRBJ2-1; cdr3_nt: TGTGCCAGCTCGAGACTAGCGGGAGAACTTAACAATGAGCAGTTCTTC; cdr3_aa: CASSRLAGELNNEQFF
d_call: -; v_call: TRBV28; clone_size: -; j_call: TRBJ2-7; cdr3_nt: TGTGCCAGCAGCAGCGTGCCCTACGAGCAGTACTTC; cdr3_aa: CASSSVPYEQYF
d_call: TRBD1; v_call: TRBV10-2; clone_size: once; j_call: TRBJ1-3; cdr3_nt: TGCGCCAGCAGGACGGACAGGGTAAGTGGAAACACCATATATTTT; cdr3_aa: CASRTDRVSGNTIYF
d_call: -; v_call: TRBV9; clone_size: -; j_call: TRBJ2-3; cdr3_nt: TGTGCCAGCAGCGTAGCTACTCGGAGTAGCGGAACAGATACGCAGTATTTT; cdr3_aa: CASSVATRSSGTDTQYF
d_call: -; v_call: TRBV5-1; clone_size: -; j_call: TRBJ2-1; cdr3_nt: TGCGCCAGCAGCTTGTCTCAGGGAATCGGTGAGCAGTTCTTC; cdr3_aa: CASSLSQGIGEQFF
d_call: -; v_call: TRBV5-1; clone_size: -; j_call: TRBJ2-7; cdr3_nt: TGCGCCAGCAGCTCCGAGGGGAGCTCCTACGAGCAGTACTTC; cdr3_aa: CASSSEGSSYEQYF
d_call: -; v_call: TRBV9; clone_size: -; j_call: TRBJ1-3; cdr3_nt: TGTGCCAGCAGCGTAGAGGCGGTGGCTGGAAACACCATATATTTT; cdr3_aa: CASSVEAVAGNTIYF
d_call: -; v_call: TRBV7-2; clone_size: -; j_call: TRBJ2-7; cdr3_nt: TGTGCCAGCAGCTTGACGCCAGGTTCGAGCTCCTACGAGCAGTACTTC; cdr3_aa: CASSLTPGSSSYEQYF
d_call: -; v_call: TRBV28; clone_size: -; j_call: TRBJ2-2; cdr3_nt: TGTGCCAGCAGTCTGGACGGGACCGGGGAGCTGTTTTTT; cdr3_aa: CASSLDGTGELFF
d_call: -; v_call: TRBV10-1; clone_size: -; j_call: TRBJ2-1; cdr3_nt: TGCGCCAGCAGTGGGGGCCTCCTTAACAATGAGCAGTTCTTC; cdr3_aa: CASSGGLLNNEQFF
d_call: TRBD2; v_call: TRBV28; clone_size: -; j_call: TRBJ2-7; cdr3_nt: TGTGCCAGCAGAAGACTAGCGGGCCTCTCCTACGAGCAGTACTTC; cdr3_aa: CASRRLAGLSYEQYF
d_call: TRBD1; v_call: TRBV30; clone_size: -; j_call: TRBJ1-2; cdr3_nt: TGTGCCTGGAGTGTACTTGGGACAGGGGGCTTCGGCTACACCTTC; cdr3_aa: CAWSVLGTGGFGYTF
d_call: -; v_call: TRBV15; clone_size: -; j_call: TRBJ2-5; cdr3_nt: TGTGCCACCAGCAGAATAACAGTCCAAGAGACCCAGTACTTC; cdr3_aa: CATSRITVQETQYF
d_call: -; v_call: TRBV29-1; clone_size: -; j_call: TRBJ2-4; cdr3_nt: TGCAGCGTTGGCGGACGATTAGCCAAAAACATTCAGTACTTC; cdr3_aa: CSVGGRLAKNIQYF
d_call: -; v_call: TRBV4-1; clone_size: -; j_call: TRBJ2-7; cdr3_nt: TGCGCCAGCAGCCAAGGGGACCGCAACTACGAGCAGTACTTC; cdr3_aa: CASSQGDRNYEQYF
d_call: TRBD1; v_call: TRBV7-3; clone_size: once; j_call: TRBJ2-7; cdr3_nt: TGTGCCAGCAGCTTAGACAGGGTAGCCGAGCAGTACTTC; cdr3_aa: CASSLDRVAEQYF
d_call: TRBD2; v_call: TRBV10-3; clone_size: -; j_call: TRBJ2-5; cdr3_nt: TGTGCCTCGCGGGGGCAAGAGACCCAGTACTTC; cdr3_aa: CASRGQETQYF
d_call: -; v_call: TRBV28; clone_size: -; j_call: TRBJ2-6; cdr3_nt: TGTGCCAGCAGCTCCCCGGGACGTATATCTGGGGCCAACGTCCTGACTTTC; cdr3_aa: CASSSPGRISGANVLTF